This note documents a single T cell receptor (beta chain) sequence. The sample belongs to a study of tumor-infiltrating lymphocytes in localized non-small cell lung cancer. The CDR3 totals 15 residues. Germline CDR1 and CDR2: MGHDK and SYGVNS. The germline V and J ends were trimmed by 1 base and 2 bases, with 6 bases remaining between them. Only in-frame clones appear in the TCRdb table, and some are missing; sequencing was by immunoSEQ multiplex PCR. In the table there are around 16,000 clones, around 75% of which are singletons. The receptor was isolated from a human donor with non-small cell lung cancer. What was sequenced was lung tumor tissue. V and J are TRBV25-1 and TRBJ2-6; D remains ambiguous. CDR3 nucleotide sequence: TGTGCCAGCAGTGAATCTGGGGCTGGGGCCAACGTCCTGACTTTC. This codes for CASSESGAGANVLTF.